These T cell receptor beta chains were read from a single sample in a study of T cells in Graves' hyperthyroidism and ophthalmopathy. TCRdb processed the multiplex PCR reads anew with MiXCR; each CDR3 protein has one entry. Seen here are 450,000 to 550,000 distinct CDR3 sequences, around a quarter observed once, and the top ten hold approximately 11%. Sequencing was carried out using blood. All receptors come from a woman aged 25 to 39 with Graves' ophthalmopathy. CDR3s include the opening cysteine and the closing phenylalanine or tryptophan. A D gene is named only where the DNA matches it firmly. Clone size is given for some rows only: seen once, a few or many times, or a class if the clone is expanded.

V gene: TRBV6-1; D gene: TRBD1; clone size: many; J gene: TRBJ1-1; CDR3 protein: CASSPNRQGINTEAFF; CDR3 DNA: TGTGCCAGCAGTCCTAATAGACAGGGGATCAACACTGAAGCTTTCTTT
V gene: TRBV20-1; D gene: TRBD1; clone size: NA; J gene: TRBJ2-5; CDR3 protein: CSARAGAGQGQVETQYF; CDR3 DNA: TGCAGTGCTAGAGCAGGGGCGGGACAGGGGCAGGTTGAGACCCAGTACTTC
V gene: TRBV7-9; D gene: NA; clone size: many; J gene: TRBJ1-2; CDR3 protein: CASSFGRTLYGYTF; CDR3 DNA: TGTGCCAGCAGCTTTGGTCGGACTCTCTATGGCTACACCTTC
V gene: TRBV4-2; D gene: NA; clone size: many; J gene: TRBJ2-2; CDR3 protein: CASSQDRRAGELFF; CDR3 DNA: TGTGCCAGCAGCCAAGATCGCAGGGCTGGGGAGCTGTTTTTT
V gene: TRBV28; D gene: NA; clone size: many; J gene: TRBJ2-7; CDR3 protein: CASSLGGATYEQYF; CDR3 DNA: TGTGCCAGCAGTTTAGGCGGGGCCACCTACGAGCAGTACTTC
V gene: TRBV6-5; D gene: NA; clone size: NA; J gene: TRBJ1-1; CDR3 protein: CASSYQGRGEAFF; CDR3 DNA: TGTGCCAGCAGTTACCAGGGGCGGGGTGAAGCTTTCTTT
V gene: TRBV6-1; D gene: NA; clone size: NA; J gene: TRBJ2-7; CDR3 protein: CASSGGLTFSYEQYF; CDR3 DNA: TGTGCCAGCAGCGGAGGACTGACCTTCTCCTACGAGCAGTACTTC
V gene: TRBV4-1; D gene: TRBD2; clone size: NA; J gene: TRBJ2-7; CDR3 protein: CASSHIAGADYEQYF; CDR3 DNA: TGCGCCAGCAGCCATATAGCGGGGGCCGACTACGAGCAGTACTTC
V gene: TRBV4-1; D gene: TRBD1; clone size: NA; J gene: TRBJ2-7; CDR3 protein: CASSQDPGGEQYF; CDR3 DNA: TGCGCCAGCAGCCAAGATCCAGGGGGCGAGCAGTACTTC
V gene: TRBV6-5; D gene: NA; clone size: NA; J gene: TRBJ2-7; CDR3 protein: CASSYPKAVGHEQYF; CDR3 DNA: TGTGCCAGCAGTTACCCCAAGGCAGTTGGGCACGAGCAGTACTTC
V gene: TRBV11-2; D gene: NA; clone size: few; J gene: TRBJ2-5; CDR3 protein: CASSLEPSRGQETQYF; CDR3 DNA: TGTGCCAGCAGCTTAGAGCCGTCAAGGGGTCAAGAGACCCAGTACTTC
V gene: TRBV2; D gene: TRBD1; clone size: many; J gene: TRBJ1-1; CDR3 protein: CARQTGMNTEAFF; CDR3 DNA: TGTGCCAGGCAGACAGGGATGAACACTGAAGCTTTCTTT
V gene: TRBV15; D gene: NA; clone size: many; J gene: TRBJ2-7; CDR3 protein: CATSREGALEQYF; CDR3 DNA: TGTGCCACCAGCAGAGAGGGCGCGCTCGAGCAGTACTTC
V gene: TRBV28; D gene: TRBD1; clone size: many; J gene: TRBJ1-1; CDR3 protein: CASSPPGQGLMNTEAFF; CDR3 DNA: TGTGCCAGCAGTCCTCCAGGACAGGGACTGATGAACACTGAAGCTTTCTTT
V gene: TRBV6-2/TRBV6-3; D gene: NA; clone size: few; J gene: TRBJ1-1; CDR3 protein: CASSYSYGHTENTEAFF; CDR3 DNA: TGTGCCAGCAGTTACTCCTACGGCCACACAGAGAACACTGAAGCTTTCTTT
V gene: TRBV6-1; D gene: NA; clone size: many; J gene: TRBJ1-2; CDR3 protein: CASTIGLSGNYGYTF; CDR3 DNA: TGTGCCAGCACCATAGGGTTATCGGGAAACTATGGCTACACCTTC
V gene: TRBV28; D gene: NA; clone size: NA; J gene: TRBJ2-5; CDR3 protein: CASSLFRGEDQETQYF; CDR3 DNA: TGTGCCAGCAGTTTATTCAGGGGAGAGGACCAAGAGACCCAGTACTTC
V gene: TRBV12-3/TRBV12-4; D gene: TRBD2; clone size: NA; J gene: TRBJ2-5; CDR3 protein: CASMWGGKETQYF; CDR3 DNA: TGTGCCAGCATGTGGGGGGGGAAAGAGACCCAGTACTTC
V gene: TRBV7-2; D gene: TRBD2; clone size: many; J gene: TRBJ2-5; CDR3 protein: CASSLGTGGVETQYF; CDR3 DNA: TGTGCCAGCAGCTTAGGGACGGGGGGAGTAGAGACCCAGTACTTC
V gene: TRBV6-1; D gene: NA; clone size: NA; J gene: TRBJ1-3; CDR3 protein: CASLRGEDGNTIYF; CDR3 DNA: TGTGCTTCCCTACGGGGGGAAGATGGAAACACCATATATTTT
V gene: TRBV27; D gene: NA; clone size: many; J gene: TRBJ1-2; CDR3 protein: CASSRFQAAYGYTF; CDR3 DNA: TGTGCCAGCAGCCGGTTTCAGGCGGCCTATGGCTACACCTTC
V gene: TRBV12-3/TRBV12-4; D gene: TRBD1; clone size: few; J gene: TRBJ1-2; CDR3 protein: CASSLQGTDYGYTF; CDR3 DNA: TGTGCCAGCAGCTTACAGGGGACAGACTATGGCTACACCTTC
V gene: TRBV28; D gene: TRBD1; clone size: many; J gene: TRBJ1-2; CDR3 protein: CASSLRTGGYGYTF; CDR3 DNA: TGTGCCAGCAGCCTCCGGACAGGGGGATATGGCTACACCTTC
V gene: TRBV20-1; D gene: NA; clone size: many; J gene: TRBJ2-7; CDR3 protein: CSGAEGLGNEQYF; CDR3 DNA: TGCAGTGGGGCAGAGGGATTAGGGAACGAGCAGTACTTC
V gene: TRBV5-4; D gene: NA; clone size: many; J gene: TRBJ1-2; CDR3 protein: CASSRPSTAPHGYTF; CDR3 DNA: TGTGCCAGCAGCCGTCCCTCGACAGCCCCTCACGGCTACACCTTC
V gene: TRBV9; D gene: NA; clone size: NA; J gene: TRBJ2-7; CDR3 protein: CASSLDGFSYEQYF; CDR3 DNA: TGTGCCAGCAGCTTAGATGGTTTCTCCTACGAGCAGTACTTC
V gene: TRBV19; D gene: NA; clone size: few; J gene: TRBJ1-5; CDR3 protein: CASSTPREGQPQHF; CDR3 DNA: TGTGCCAGTAGCACCCCCAGGGAAGGACAGCCCCAGCATTTT
V gene: TRBV27; D gene: NA; clone size: NA; J gene: TRBJ1-1; CDR3 protein: CASSPDRVEAFF; CDR3 DNA: TGTGCCAGCAGTCCAGACAGAGTTGAAGCTTTCTTT
V gene: TRBV7-8; D gene: TRBD1; clone size: many; J gene: TRBJ2-4; CDR3 protein: CASKGQGKNIKYF; CDR3 DNA: TGTGCCAGCAAGGGACAGGGGAAAAACATTAAGTACTTC
V gene: TRBV4-1; D gene: NA; clone size: few; J gene: TRBJ1-2; CDR3 protein: CASSQTGVHKKNYGYTF; CDR3 DNA: TGCGCCAGCAGCCAAACGGGAGTTCATAAAAAAAACTATGGCTACACCTTC
V gene: TRBV16; D gene: TRBD2; clone size: NA; J gene: TRBJ2-4; CDR3 protein: CASSQGLEGKNIQYF; CDR3 DNA: TGTGCCAGCAGCCAAGGACTAGAGGGCAAAAACATTCAGTACTTC
V gene: TRBV6-5; D gene: NA; clone size: NA; J gene: TRBJ1-5; CDR3 protein: CASSSGSGNQPQHF; CDR3 DNA: TGTGCCAGCAGTTCAGGGAGTGGCAATCAGCCCCAGCATTTT
V gene: TRBV28; D gene: NA; clone size: NA; J gene: TRBJ1-1; CDR3 protein: CASEGTVNTEAFF; CDR3 DNA: TGTGCCAGCGAGGGGACGGTGAACACTGAAGCTTTCTTT
V gene: TRBV4-2; D gene: NA; clone size: NA; J gene: TRBJ2-7; CDR3 protein: CASSQASRDYEQYF; CDR3 DNA: TGTGCCAGCAGCCAGGCCTCCCGGGACTACGAGCAGTACTTC
V gene: TRBV2; D gene: NA; clone size: NA; J gene: TRBJ2-5; CDR3 protein: CASSDWGKQETQYF; CDR3 DNA: TGTGCCAGCAGTGACTGGGGGAAGCAAGAGACCCAGTACTTC
V gene: TRBV5-1; D gene: TRBD1; clone size: many; J gene: TRBJ1-2; CDR3 protein: CASSLGTGGNGYTF; CDR3 DNA: TGCGCCAGCAGCTTGGGGACAGGGGGCAACGGCTACACCTTC
V gene: TRBV25-1; D gene: NA; clone size: NA; J gene: TRBJ1-1; CDR3 protein: CASTTSQGGNTEAFF; CDR3 DNA: TGTGCCAGCACCACCAGCCAGGGAGGGAACACTGAAGCTTTCTTT
V gene: TRBV11-2; D gene: NA; clone size: NA; J gene: TRBJ1-5; CDR3 protein: CASSPPWVGKGNQPQHF; CDR3 DNA: TGTGCCAGCAGCCCCCCTTGGGTAGGTAAAGGCAATCAGCCCCAGCATTTT
V gene: TRBV6-5; D gene: TRBD2; clone size: many; J gene: TRBJ2-7; CDR3 protein: CASSSPGRTSSEQYF; CDR3 DNA: TGTGCCAGCAGTTCACCAGGGAGGACTAGCTCGGAGCAGTACTTC
V gene: TRBV6-5; D gene: TRBD2; clone size: NA; J gene: TRBJ2-7; CDR3 protein: CASSYLSGGAREQYF; CDR3 DNA: TGTGCCAGCAGTTATCTTAGCGGGGGGGCACGGGAGCAGTACTTC
V gene: TRBV10-1; D gene: TRBD2; clone size: NA; J gene: TRBJ2-2; CDR3 protein: CASSPGRGLAGGYTGELFF; CDR3 DNA: TGCGCCAGCAGCCCGGGACGGGGACTAGCGGGAGGCTACACCGGGGAGCTGTTTTTT